The 21 T cell receptor beta chains listed next were all sequenced from one sample in a study of radiotherapy plus CTLA-4 blockade in lung cancer. TCRdb's table, derived via immunoSEQ multiplex PCR, lists solely in-frame clones and lacks some. This table holds 53,000 or so clones, around 88% found once. The sequencing here drew on peripheral blood, taken from a patient treated with radiotherapy plus ipilimumab. These TCRs come from a human donor with non-small cell lung cancer that progressed on radiotherapy plus ipilimumab. Some clones in this sample may be carry-over from other donors' samples.

The J gene is TRBJ2-1, the V gene TRBV5-6, with a possible D match to TRBD1 (6 bases). CDR1 is SGHDT, CDR2 YYEEEE, per germline. This CDR3 has 13 amino acids. The V and J ends lost 2 bases and 8 bases respectively, with 11 bases between them. The CDR3 is CASSLGQTDEQFF. For the CDR3, the DNA is TGTGCCAGCAGCTTAGGACAGACGGATGAGCAGTTCTTC. Full variable domain (outside the CDR3, taken from reference TRBV5-6 and TRBJ2-1): DAGVTQSPTHLIKTRGQQVTLRCSPKSGHDTVSWYQQALGQGPQFIFQYYEEEERQRGNFPDRFSGHQFPNYSSELNVNALLLGDSALYLCASSLGQTDEQFFGPGTRLTVL.

The chain carries TRBV6-1 and TRBJ2-1; 8 bases are a match to TRBD2. V gave up 2 bases and J gave up 3 bases; unmatched junction bases: 3. CDR3 length: 15 residues. Germline CDR1 reads MNHNS; CDR2 reads SASEGT. CDR3 protein: CASSEPGGYYNEQFF. The CDR3 coding sequence is TGTGCCAGCAGTGAACCGGGGGGGTACTACAATGAGCAGTTCTTC.

The chain recombines TRBV29-1 with TRBJ2-2; 8 bases match TRBD1. The CDR3 is made up of 13 amino acids. Per germline, CDR1 SQVTM and CDR2 ANQGSEA. V shed 4 bases, J shed 7 bases, and the junction held 5 bases outside the gene matches. This CDR3 is CSVAGQVGGELFF. The CDR3 DNA sequence: TGCAGCGTTGCGGGACAGGTTGGCGGGGAGCTGTTTTTT.

V and J are TRBV6-6 and TRBJ1-1; D perhaps matches TRBD1 (6 bases). CDR3 length: 14 residues. The V gene's germline CDR1 is MNHNY and CDR2 SVGAGI (reference sequence). Trimming shortened V by 6 bases and J by 4 bases, and 15 bases separated the two germline ends. This CDR3 reads CASRAQGPSTEAFF. CDR3 in DNA: TGTGCCAGCAGGGCACAGGGTCCCTCCACTGAAGCTTTCTTT.

The chain is built from TRBV6-1 and TRBJ1-5; D remains unclear. V was cut by 6 bases and J by 3 bases, with 9 bases left in between. Germline V lookup: CDR1 MNHNS, CDR2 SASEGT. CDR3 length equals 13 residues. CDR3 in DNA: TGTGCCAGCAGCGGACTAAACAATCAGCCCCAGCATTTT. Residues: CASSGLNNQPQHF.

This chain connects TRBV19 to TRBJ2-2; TRBD1 matches 9 bases. J lost 6 bases, V lost 6 bases, and 2 bases had no gene match. The CDR3 runs 13 residues. CDR1 is LNHDA, CDR2 SQIVND, per germline (reference sequence). CDR3 in DNA: TGTGCCAGTAGGGGGACAGGGCCCGGGGAGCTGTTTTTT. It is translated as CASRGTGPGELFF.

The chain employs TRBV19 and TRBJ2-3, with 9 bases aligning to TRBD2. CDR3 length: 12 amino acids. Germline V gene sequence: CDR1 LNHDA, CDR2 SQIVND (reference sequence). V was pared by 8 bases and J by 11 bases, with 8 bases of the junction left unmatched. The CDR3 DNA is TGTGCCAGTTCCCACTTAGCGGGAGTGCAGTATTTT. Encoded protein: CASSHLAGVQYF.

V is TRBV5-1 and J is TRBJ2-7, with 7 bases fitting TRBD2. Germline CDR1 and CDR2: SGHRS and YFSETQ. CDR3 length: 15 amino acids. With V trimmed by 5 bases and J by 1 base, 9 bases remained unmatched. Written as DNA, the CDR3 is TGCGCCAGCAGTTTAAGCGGGGAACATTCCTACGAGCAGTACTTC. Translating it yields CASSLSGEHSYEQYF.

This chain uses TRBV11-2 with TRBJ2-2, with D perhaps matching TRBD1 (6 bases). V lost 6 bases, J lost 0 bases, and 23 bases lay in between. CDR3 length: 19 residues. Germline V gene sequence: CDR1 SGHAT, CDR2 FQNNGV. CDR3 nucleotides: TGTGCCAGCAGTATCCCGAGCAGGGGACACCGATCGAACACCGGGGAGCTGTTTTTT. Translation gives CASSIPSRGHRSNTGELFF.

The rearrangement uses TRBV11-2 and TRBJ1-3; D remains unclear. V shed 0 bases and J shed 4 bases, with 7 bases lying between them. The germline CDR1 and CDR2 sequences are SGHAT and FQNNGV. CDR3 size: 14 residues. CDR3: CASSLEWAGNTIYF. The CDR3 bases are TGTGCCAGCAGCTTAGAGTGGGCAGGAAACACCATATATTTT. The full variable domain, rest sourced from reference TRBV11-2 and TRBJ1-3, is EAGVAQSPRYKIIEKRQSVAFWCNPISGHATLYWYQQILGQGPKLLIQFQNNGVVDDSQLPKDRFSAERLKGVDSTLKIQPAKLEDSAVYLCASSLEWAGNTIYFGEGSWLTVV.

V and J are TRBV2 and TRBJ2-2; 14 bases are a match to TRBD2. V lost 5 bases, J lost 0 bases, and 8 bases stayed unmatched. Germline assignment: CDR1 SNHLY and CDR2 FYNNEI. This CDR3 is 19 amino acids long. The CDR3 region has the DNA TGTGCCAGCAGTTACGGGACTAGCGGGGGAAGCGCGAACACCGGGGAGCTGTTTTTT. This sequence encodes CASSYGTSGGSANTGELFF.

This rearrangement joins TRBV5-1 to TRBJ1-4; D gene unclear. Germline V lookup: CDR1 SGHRS, CDR2 YFSETQ. This CDR3 has 15 amino acids. Trimming left V 3 bases short and J 0 bases short, with 9 bases between. CDR3 sequence: CASSSEPATNEKLFF. DNA for the CDR3: TGCGCCAGCAGCTCAGAACCTGCAACTAATGAAAAACTGTTTTTT. Full variable domain (outside the CDR3, taken from reference TRBV5-1 and TRBJ1-4): KAGVTQTPRYLIKTRGQQVTLSCSPISGHRSVSWYQQTPGQGLQFLFEYFSETQRNKGNFPGRFSGRQFSNSRSEMNVSTLELGDSALYLCASSSEPATNEKLFFGSGTQLSVL.

The chain has TRBV20-1 and TRBJ1-1; D not certain. Germline CDR1 and CDR2: DFQATT and SNEGSKA (reference sequence). Trimming removed 6 bases from V and 7 bases from J, with 9 bases in between. The length of the CDR3 is 10 residues. As DNA, the CDR3 is TGCAGTGCAACCGGACTTGAAGCTTTCTTT. It yields the protein CSATGLEAFF.

About this clone itself: The sample carries other DNA sequences with the same CDR3. The V call is TRBV6-5, the J call TRBJ1-2; no definite D call. Germline values: CDR1 MNHEY, CDR2 SVGAGI. The CDR3 totals 13 residues. Trimming removed 4 bases at V and 1 base at J, with 7 bases between. The CDR3 spells CASSFGSNYGYTF. CDR3 DNA sequence: TGTGCCAGCAGTTTTGGCAGTAACTATGGCTACACCTTC.

The chain recombines TRBV25-1 with TRBJ2-1, with D hard to call. The germline V gene has CDR1 MGHDK and CDR2 SYGVNS. Trimming removed 5 bases at V and 9 bases at J, with 14 bases between. The CDR3 covers 13 residues. This CDR3 reads CASSFTLDGEQFF. CDR3 in DNA: TGTGCCAGCAGTTTTACCCTAGATGGTGAGCAGTTCTTC.

The rearrangement uses TRBV28 and TRBJ2-7; 10 bases line up with TRBD1. J gave up 3 bases and V 2 bases, and 7 bases lay outside the gene matches. Germline assignment: CDR1 MDHEN and CDR2 SYDVKM. The CDR3 has 16 residues. The CDR3 nucleotides are TGTGCCAGCAGTTTACTCTGGGACAGGGGTAACTACGAGCAGTACTTC. This encodes CASSLLWDRGNYEQYF.

The DNA for the CDR3 is TGTGCCAGCGAGGGACAAAATTCACCCCTCCACTTT. Translating gives CASEGQNSPLHF. The chain uses TRBV6-6 and TRBJ1-6, with D possibly being TRBD1 (6 bases). This CDR3 comprises 12 residues. V lost 8 bases and J lost 7, with 9 bases in between. Germline-derived CDR1 and CDR2 are MNHNY and SVGAGI (reference sequence).

This rearrangement joins TRBV11-2 to TRBJ1-2, with unresolved D. Deletions cut 1 base from V and 1 base from J, with 7 bases between. Germline values: CDR1 SGHAT, CDR2 FQNNGV. This CDR3 region has 14 residues. The CDR3 protein is CASSLGSGNYGYTF. The CDR3 nucleotides read TGTGCCAGCAGCTTAGGTAGTGGTAACTATGGCTACACCTTC.

The chain couples TRBV19 to TRBJ1-1; D perhaps matches TRBD1 (5 bases). Germline values: CDR1 LNHDA, CDR2 SQIVND (reference sequence). CDR3 length: 14 amino acids. V shed 1 base and J shed 10 bases, with 16 bases lying between them. The CDR3 nucleotides read TGTGCCAGTAGTATAGGCGAAGGGGCTAGCGTAGCTTTCTTT. Its protein is CASSIGEGASVAFF.

In this sample, this clone turned up once. The V gene is TRBV6-1, the J gene TRBJ2-2; the D gene is possibly TRBD1 (5 bases). With 9 bases removed from V and 1 base from J, the gap between germline ends came to 12 bases. The CDR3 has 14 amino acids. Germline-derived CDR1 and CDR2 are MNHNS and SASEGT. DNA for the CDR3: TGTGCCAGTCCTCGTACAGGGAACACCGGGGAGCTGTTTTTT. The encoded protein is CASPRTGNTGELFF.

The rearrangement uses TRBV13 and TRBJ1-2, with TRBD1 identical over 9 bases. CDR3 size: 12 residues. Trimming at V came to 8 bases and at J to 6 bases, leaving 4 bases not matched to a gene. Looked up from germline, CDR1 is PRHDT and CDR2 is FYEKMQ (reference sequence). CDR3 bases: TGTGCCAGCCGGACAGGGGTGGATGGCTACACCTTC. It yields the protein CASRTGVDGYTF.